Listed below are T cell receptor beta chains from one sample, sequenced in a study of PD-L1 blockade in urothelial cancer. TCRdb keeps only in-frame clones here, not all; method: immunoSEQ multiplex PCR. Of fewer than 45,000 clones in the sample, approximately 91% were seen once. The material was PBMCs, obtained around atezolizumab (anti-PD-L1) treatment. All receptors come from a donor over 35 with urothelial cancer. Both conserved end residues are part of each CDR3.

v_call	j_call	cdr3_aa
TRBV28	TRBJ1-2	CASSRGGNYGYTF
TRBV7-9	TRBJ1-5	CASSLGPGQGPTPQHF
TRBV19	TRBJ2-6	CASSKGQGRAGANVLTF
TRBV6-1	TRBJ2-5	CASRRGAVETQYF
TRBV11-2	TRBJ2-5	CASSPGVVGQETQYF
TRBV6-5	TRBJ1-1	CASRQGTEAFF
TRBV5-1	TRBJ1-1	CASSSAGMNTEAFF
TRBV27	TRBJ2-7	CASSLFPRPSGPSYEQYF
TRBV10-3	TRBJ2-7	CAISGGTAGAIYEQYF
TRBV18	TRBJ2-3	CASSRLLPSGGDTQYF
TRBV15	TRBJ1-4	CATSRQGAWEKLFF
TRBV10-3	TRBJ2-3	CAISVREDTQYF
TRBV7-8	TRBJ2-4	CASSLQREAVYF
TRBV4-3	TRBJ2-2	CASSRGGATGELFF
TRBV5-4	TRBJ2-5	CASSLGLTTYQETQYF